The 19 T cell receptor beta chains below were found in one sample sequenced in a study of T cells after posttransplantation cyclophosphamide. Measured with immunoSEQ multiplex PCR; TCRdb has only the in-frame clones, and not every one. The sample comprises approximately 50,000 clones, 94% of which are singletons, and 2.5% to 3% rests with the top ten. Sequencing was carried out using PBMCs. Receptor source: a woman between 25 and 40 years old in good health and a related stem cell transplant donor.

The V call is TRBV6-1, the J call TRBJ1-2; no clear D gene. Germline-derived CDR1 and CDR2 are MNHNS and SASEGT. V dropped 1 base and J dropped 4 bases, with 10 bases sitting between them. This CDR3 is 14 amino acids long. The CDR3 DNA sequence: TGTGCCAGCAGTGAAGTTGTGGAGCGCTATGGCTACACCTTC. It yields the protein CASSEVVERYGYTF.

The rearrangement links TRBV7-9 to TRBJ1-1, with 9 nucleotides matching TRBD1. The CDR3 extends over 14 amino acids. The V gene end was trimmed by 3 bases and the J gene end by 8 bases; junction bases not matched to a gene: 7. Germline CDR1 and CDR2: SEHNR and FQNEAQ (reference sequence). The CDR3 DNA reads TGTGCCAGCAGCTTGGGGGGACAGGGATACGAAGCTTTCTTT. Translated: CASSLGGQGYEAFF.

The V call is TRBV6-6, the J call TRBJ2-7; D unresolved. Germline CDR1 reads MNHNY; CDR2 reads SVGAGI (reference sequence). This CDR3 has 12 amino acids. Trimming shortened V by 6 bases and J by 2 bases, and 8 bases separated the two germline ends. The CDR3 DNA reads as TGTGCCAGCAGGACAAAAACCTACGAGCAGTACTTC. The encoded protein is CASRTKTYEQYF.

V is TRBV7-3 and J is TRBJ2-3, with TRBD1 as a possible D gene (6 bases). The CDR3 extends over 17 amino acids. Germline assignment: CDR1 SGHTA and CDR2 FQGTGA. V lost 2 bases and J lost 1, with 16 bases in between. The CDR3 sequence: CASSLVGTWGRTDTQYF. As DNA, the CDR3 is TGTGCCAGCAGCTTAGTTGGGACGTGGGGGCGCACAGATACGCAGTATTTT.

This clone was picked up one time. One end of the junction varies from germline; a read error may be responsible. Other DNA sequences of this sample code for an identical CDR3. The genes are TRBV7-9 and TRBJ2-3; 10 bases line up with TRBD2. The CDR3 consists of 15 residues. Germline V gene lookup returns CDR1 SEHNR and CDR2 FQNEAQ (reference sequence). CDR3: CASSLAGANTDTQYF. The CDR3 DNA reads as TGTGCCAGCAGCCTAGCGGGGGCCAACACGGATACGCAGTATTTT.

V and J are TRBV7-6 and TRBJ2-5, with a weak D call TRBD2 (5 bases). The CDR3 covers 12 residues. CDR1 and CDR2 (germline): SGHVS, FNYEAQ. Trimming removed 8 bases from V and 3 bases from J, with 10 bases in between. CDR3 sequence reads: CASGGPKETQYF. The CDR3 bases are TGTGCCAGCGGAGGACCCAAAGAGACCCAGTACTTC.

Regarding this clone: A much larger clone lies one base from this, so it may be a read error. CDR3 DNA: TGTGCCAGCAGTTACGAGACAGGGGACTATGGCCACACCTTC. Its protein is CASSYETGDYGHTF. V gene TRBV6-6 combines with J gene TRBJ1-2; TRBD1 matches at 8 bases. Germline CDR1 and CDR2: MNHNY and SVGAGI (reference sequence). The length of the CDR3 is 14 residues.

The CDR3 loop reads CASSYSRDRNIQYF. CDR3 nucleotide sequence: TGTGCCAGCAGTTACTCGAGGGACAGAAACATTCAGTACTTC. The chain combines TRBV6-5 with TRBJ2-4, with 7 bases identical to TRBD1. The J segment lost 6 bases and the V segment lost 0 bases, leaving 2 bases of the junction unmatched. CDR3 size: 14 residues. Germline values: CDR1 MNHEY, CDR2 SVGAGI.

The chain recombines TRBV2 with TRBJ2-7, with 9 bases fitting TRBD1. The germline V gene encodes CDR1 SNHLY and CDR2 FYNNEI. This CDR3 has 16 residues. V lost 5 bases, J lost 2 bases, and 10 bases stayed unmatched. The CDR3 nucleotides are TGTGCCAGCAGTCGCATGGGACAGGGCTTGGCCTACGAGCAGTACTTC. Its translation: CASSRMGQGLAYEQYF.

This sequence joins TRBV5-5 and TRBJ2-3; 7 bases match TRBD1. V gave up 0 bases and J gave up 2 bases; unmatched junction bases: 3. The CDR3 length is 15 residues. Germline CDR1 and CDR2: SGHKS and YYEKEE (reference sequence). This CDR3 reads CASSLGTGNTDTQYF. CDR3 nucleotides: TGTGCCAGCAGCTTGGGGACAGGTAACACAGATACGCAGTATTTT.

The chain employs TRBV5-5 and TRBJ1-5, with D maybe TRBD1 (6 bases). V lost 0 bases, J lost 0 bases, and 10 bases lay in between. The germline V gene encodes CDR1 SGHKS and CDR2 YYEKEE (reference sequence). The CDR3 contains 16 residues. This CDR3 reads CASSLGQDYSNQPQHF. Here the CDR3 DNA reads TGTGCCAGCAGCTTGGGACAGGATTATAGCAATCAGCCCCAGCATTTT.

The J gene is TRBJ1-6, the V gene TRBV9; D uncertain. Germline V gene sequence: CDR1 SGDLS, CDR2 YYNGEE. The CDR3 loop spans 12 amino acids. V lost 2 bases, J lost 16 bases, and 13 bases lay in between. In DNA form, the CDR3 reads TGTGCCAGCAGCGTCCCCCGTGCGCCGCTCCACTTT. This translates into CASSVPRAPLHF.

The CDR3 nucleotides read TGTGCCAGCAGCTTTATGGGTCTAGGGGAAGAGACCCAGTACTTC. Its translation: CASSFMGLGEETQYF. The V call is TRBV7-7, the J call TRBJ2-5; perhaps TRBD1 as D (5 bases). CDR3 size: 15 residues. Germline assignment: CDR1 SSHAT and CDR2 FNYEAQ (reference sequence). Between the trimmed V and J ends, which lost 3 bases and 3 bases, there was a span of 14 bases.

This chain uses TRBV6-4 with TRBJ2-3; 15 bases are shared with TRBD2. V dropped 6 bases and J dropped 4; count of bases not matched to a gene: 11. Germline-derived CDR1 and CDR2 are MRHNA and SNTAGT. The CDR3 is 18 residues long. The CDR3 coding sequence is TGTGCCAGCAGACACGCCGGGACTAGCGGGGGGTGCTCAGATACGCAGTATTTT. Protein product: CASRHAGTSGGCSDTQYF.

This rearrangement joins TRBV18 to TRBJ2-3, with 7 bases matching TRBD1. V was clipped by 3 bases and J by 0 bases; unmatched bases: 3. CDR3 size: 15 residues. Germline-derived CDR1 and CDR2 are KGHSH and LQKENI. CDR3 DNA: TGTGCCAGCTCACCGAAGACAGGGAGCACAGATACGCAGTATTTT. This codes for CASSPKTGSTDTQYF.

V is TRBV19 and J is TRBJ1-2; TRBD1 matches at 11 bases. The CDR3 spans 16 residues. V lost 3 bases, J lost 6 bases, and 9 bases stayed unmatched. Germline assignment: CDR1 LNHDA and CDR2 SQIVND (reference sequence). The CDR3 here is CASSITLDRGRDGYTF. For the CDR3, the DNA is TGTGCCAGTAGTATTACCCTGGACAGGGGGCGCGATGGCTACACCTTC.

The chain links TRBV4-3 to TRBJ1-4; D perhaps matches TRBD1 (6 bases). V lost 2 bases to trimming and J lost 8 bases, with 18 bases between them. In germline, CDR1 is LGHNA, CDR2 YSLEER. The CDR3 is made up of 16 amino acids. Here the CDR3 reads CASSQISAGAGEKLFF. The CDR3 region has the DNA TGCGCCAGCAGCCAAATTTCCGCGGGGGCCGGGGAAAAACTGTTTTTT.

In its sample, this clone was seen a few times. This sequence joins TRBV5-1 and TRBJ1-6; D is uncertain. Per germline, CDR1 SGHRS and CDR2 YFSETQ. Trimming took 2 bases from V and 7 from J, leaving 7 bases between them. The CDR3 is made up of 13 amino acids. This chain's CDR3 is CASSFDKNSPLHF. CDR3 DNA: TGCGCCAGCAGCTTTGACAAGAATTCACCCCTCCACTTT.

For this clone: The sample has other DNA sequences that encode this CDR3 too. The rearrangement links TRBV5-1 to TRBJ2-5; 8 bases line up with TRBD1. The CDR3 loop spans 14 amino acids. Germline assignment: CDR1 SGHRS and CDR2 YFSETQ. The J segment lost 2 bases and the V segment lost 0 bases, leaving 0 bases of the junction unmatched. The CDR3 reads CASSLGTGQETQYF. The CDR3 DNA sequence: TGCGCCAGCAGCTTGGGGACAGGGCAAGAGACCCAGTACTTC.